This T cell receptor beta chain was sequenced in a study of beta chain features in type 1 diabetes. Looking at the study overall: All samples together contributed 100 million to 120 million sorted cells for examination.

Findings of the study overall: For type 1 diabetes patients, VDJ junctions showed fewer insertions and more deletions.

Researchers reported sorting CD4+ naive, central memory, regulatory and stem cell-like memory cells via CD45RO/CCR7/CD25/CD127/CD95/CD27. This clone was observed a handful of times. The antigen remains undetermined. What was sequenced were expressed TCRB transcripts, since all of the isolated RNA had been reverse transcribed. TCRdb's table, derived via immunoSEQ multiplex PCR, lists solely in-frame clones and lacks some. Of approximately 470,000 clones listed, approximately 31% are singletons. The TCR sequence derives from a man aged 18-30 years in good health. The sample comprised naive CD4+ T cells from blood.

For the CDR3, the DNA is TGCAGCGGCCGGGACTTAAGCCAAGAGACCCAGTACTTC. This gives the protein CSGRDLSQETQYF. The V call is TRBV29-1, the J call TRBJ2-5; maybe TRBD2 (6 bases). V lost 7 bases to trimming and J lost 1 base, with 13 bases between them. The CDR3 consists of 13 residues. The germline V gene encodes CDR1 SQVTM and CDR2 ANQGSEA.